This TCR beta chain was captured by sequencing in a study of blood T cell repertoires in COVID-19. About the research overall: The United States, Italy and Spain were the sources of the acute and convalescent COVID-19 samples.

Germline values: CDR1 LGHNT, CDR2 FRNRAP. This CDR3 has 15 residues. Trimming shortened V by 6 bases and J by 4 bases, and 13 bases separated the two germline ends. Cohort assignment relied on participant-reported clinical history. In the source study's methods: By means of reference gene primer amplification, nucleated cell counts were estimated. Clones were sequenced by immunoSEQ multiplex PCR, and TCRdb holds only the in-frame ones, with some missing. V and J calls and clone size are copied from that table; D and trimming were computed from the DNA. Altogether about 210,000 clones are present, around 92% being singletons, with the ten largest covering around 8%.

The chain carries TRBV12-5 and TRBJ1-6, with D possibly being TRBD1 (6 bases). Material for sequencing was PBMCs or T cells enriched from blood (not recorded which). This receptor was obtained from a young woman who had recovered from COVID-19. CDR3 loop: CASGTWTAYNSPLHF. The CDR3 DNA reads TGTGCTAGTGGCACTTGGACAGCATATAATTCACCCCTCCACTTT.